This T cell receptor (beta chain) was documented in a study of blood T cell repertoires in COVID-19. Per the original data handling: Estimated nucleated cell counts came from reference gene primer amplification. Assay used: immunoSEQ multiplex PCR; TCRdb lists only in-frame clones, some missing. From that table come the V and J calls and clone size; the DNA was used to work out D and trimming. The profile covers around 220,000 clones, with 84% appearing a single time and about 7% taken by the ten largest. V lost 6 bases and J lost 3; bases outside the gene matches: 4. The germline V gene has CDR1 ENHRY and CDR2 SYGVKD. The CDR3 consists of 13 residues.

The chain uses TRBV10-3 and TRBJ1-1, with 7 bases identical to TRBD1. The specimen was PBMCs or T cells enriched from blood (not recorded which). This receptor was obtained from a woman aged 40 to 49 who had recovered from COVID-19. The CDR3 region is CAIRPTGDTEAFF. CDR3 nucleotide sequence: TGTGCCATCAGACCCACAGGGGACACTGAAGCTTTCTTT.